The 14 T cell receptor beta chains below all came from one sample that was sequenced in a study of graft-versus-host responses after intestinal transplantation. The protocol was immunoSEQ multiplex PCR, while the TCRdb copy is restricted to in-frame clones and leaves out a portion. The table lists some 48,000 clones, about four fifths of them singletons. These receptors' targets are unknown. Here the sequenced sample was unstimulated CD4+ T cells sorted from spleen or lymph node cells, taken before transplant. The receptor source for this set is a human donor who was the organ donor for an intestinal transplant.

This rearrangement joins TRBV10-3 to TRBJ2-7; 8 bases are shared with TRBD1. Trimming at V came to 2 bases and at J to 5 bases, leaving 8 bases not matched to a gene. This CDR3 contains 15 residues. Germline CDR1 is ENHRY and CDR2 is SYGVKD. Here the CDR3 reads CAISETRQGRNEQYF. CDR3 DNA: TGTGCCATCAGTGAGACAAGACAGGGGCGGAACGAGCAGTACTTC.

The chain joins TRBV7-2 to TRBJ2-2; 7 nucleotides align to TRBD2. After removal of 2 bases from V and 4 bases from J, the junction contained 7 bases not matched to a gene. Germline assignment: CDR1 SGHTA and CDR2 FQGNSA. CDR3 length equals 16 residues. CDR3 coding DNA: TGTGCCAGCAGCTTAAAGGGAGGGAGGGTCACCGGGGAGCTGTTTTTT. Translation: CASSLKGGRVTGELFF.

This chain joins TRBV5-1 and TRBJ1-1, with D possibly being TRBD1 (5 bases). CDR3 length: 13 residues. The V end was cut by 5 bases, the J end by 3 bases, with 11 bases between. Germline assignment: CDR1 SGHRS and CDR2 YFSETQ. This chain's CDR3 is CASRHDRDTEAFF. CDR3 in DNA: TGCGCCAGCAGACACGACAGAGACACTGAAGCTTTCTTT. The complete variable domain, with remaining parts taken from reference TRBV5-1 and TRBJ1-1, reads KAGVTQTPRYLIKTRGQQVTLSCSPISGHRSVSWYQQTPGQGLQFLFEYFSETQRNKGNFPGRFSGRQFSNSRSEMNVSTLELGDSALYLCASRHDRDTEAFFGQGTRLTVV.

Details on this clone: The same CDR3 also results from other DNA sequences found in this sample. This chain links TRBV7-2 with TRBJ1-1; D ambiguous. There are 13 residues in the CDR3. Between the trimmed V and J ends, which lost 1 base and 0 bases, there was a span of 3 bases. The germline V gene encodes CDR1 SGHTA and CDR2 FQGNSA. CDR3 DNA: TGTGCCAGCAGCTTAGTTGTGAACACTGAAGCTTTCTTT. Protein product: CASSLVVNTEAFF.

CDR3 in amino acids: CASERALNTGELFF. In DNA, the CDR3 is TGTGCCAGCGAGCGGGCGCTAAACACCGGGGAGCTGTTTTTT. The chain recombines TRBV7-2 with TRBJ2-2; TRBD2 is a possible D gene (6 bases). Germline lookup yields CDR1 SGHTA and CDR2 FQGNSA. Trimming cost V 8 bases and J 2 bases, with 12 bases left between them. This CDR3 has 14 amino acids.

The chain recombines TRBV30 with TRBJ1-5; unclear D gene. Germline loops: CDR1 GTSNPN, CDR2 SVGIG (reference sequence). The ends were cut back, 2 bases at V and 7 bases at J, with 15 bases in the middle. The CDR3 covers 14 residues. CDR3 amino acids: CAWSSGLAAQPQHF. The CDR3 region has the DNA TGTGCCTGGAGTTCAGGACTCGCGGCACAGCCCCAGCATTTT.

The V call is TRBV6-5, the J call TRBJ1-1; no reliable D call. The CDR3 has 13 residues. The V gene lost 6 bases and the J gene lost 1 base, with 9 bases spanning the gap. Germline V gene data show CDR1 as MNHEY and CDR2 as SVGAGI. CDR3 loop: CASRNDKNTEAFF. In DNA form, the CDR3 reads TGTGCCAGCAGGAATGACAAGAACACTGAAGCTTTCTTT.

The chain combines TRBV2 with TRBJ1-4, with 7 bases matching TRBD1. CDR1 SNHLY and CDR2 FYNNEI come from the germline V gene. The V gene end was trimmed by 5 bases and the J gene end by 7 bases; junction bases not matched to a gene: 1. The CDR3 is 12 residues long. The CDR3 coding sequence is TGTGCCAGCAGTTACAGGGGTGAAAAACTGTTTTTT. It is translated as CASSYRGEKLFF. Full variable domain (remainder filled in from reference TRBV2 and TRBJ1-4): EPEVTQTPSHQVTQMGQEVILRCVPISNHLYFYWYRQILGQKVEFLVSFYNNEISEKSEIFDDQFSVERPDGSNFTLKIRSTKLEDSAMYFCASSYRGEKLFFGSGTQLSVL.

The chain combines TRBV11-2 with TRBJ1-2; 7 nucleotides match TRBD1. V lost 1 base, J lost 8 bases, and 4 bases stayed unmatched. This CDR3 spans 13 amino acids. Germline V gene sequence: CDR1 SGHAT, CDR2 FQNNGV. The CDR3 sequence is CASSLGQGRGYTF. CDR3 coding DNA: TGTGCCAGCAGCTTAGGACAGGGTCGAGGCTACACCTTC.

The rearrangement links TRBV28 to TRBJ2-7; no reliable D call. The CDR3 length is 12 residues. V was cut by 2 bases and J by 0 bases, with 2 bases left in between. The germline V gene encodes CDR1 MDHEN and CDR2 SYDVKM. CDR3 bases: TGTGCCAGCAGTTTAACCTCCTACGAGCAGTACTTC. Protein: CASSLTSYEQYF. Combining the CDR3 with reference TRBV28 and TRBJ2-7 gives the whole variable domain DVKVTQSSRYLVKRTGEKVFLECVQDMDHENMFWYRQDPGLGLRLIYFSYDVKMKEKGDIPEGYSVSREKKERFSLILESASTNQTSMYLCASSLTSYEQYFGPGTRLTVT.

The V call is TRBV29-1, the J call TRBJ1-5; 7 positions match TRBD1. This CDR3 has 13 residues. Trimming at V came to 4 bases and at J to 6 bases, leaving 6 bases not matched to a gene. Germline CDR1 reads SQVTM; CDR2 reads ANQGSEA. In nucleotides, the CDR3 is TGCAGCGTTGGCCCTCGGACAGGTCAGCCCCAGCATTTT. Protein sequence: CSVGPRTGQPQHF.

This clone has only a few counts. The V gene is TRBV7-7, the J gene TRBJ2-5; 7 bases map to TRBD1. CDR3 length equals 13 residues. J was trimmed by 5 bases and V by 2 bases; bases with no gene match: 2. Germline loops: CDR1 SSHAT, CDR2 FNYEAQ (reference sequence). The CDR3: CASSLQGEETQYF. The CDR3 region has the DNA TGTGCCAGCAGCTTACAGGGGGAGGAGACCCAGTACTTC.

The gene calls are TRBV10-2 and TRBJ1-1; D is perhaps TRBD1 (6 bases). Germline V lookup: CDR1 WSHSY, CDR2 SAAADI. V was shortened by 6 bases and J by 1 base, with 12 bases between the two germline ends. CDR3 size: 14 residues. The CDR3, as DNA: TGCGCCAGCAGCTTGAAACAGGGGAACACTGAAGCTTTCTTT. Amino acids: CASSLKQGNTEAFF.

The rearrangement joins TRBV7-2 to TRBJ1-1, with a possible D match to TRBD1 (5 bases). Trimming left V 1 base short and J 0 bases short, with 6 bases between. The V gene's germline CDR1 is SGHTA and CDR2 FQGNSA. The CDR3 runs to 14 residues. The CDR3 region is CASSLGGMNTEAFF. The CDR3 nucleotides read TGTGCCAGCAGCTTAGGGGGCATGAACACTGAAGCTTTCTTT.